This TCR beta chain was documented in a study of naive and memory T cell subsets. General study findings and limits: In CD4 and CD8 cells, diversity dropped from naive through EMRA. Especially in CD8 cells, naive repertoires contained a few larger clonotypes, possibly CD45RA-re-expressing memory cells.

The CDR3 sequence is 15 residues long. Germline values: CDR1 MNHEY, CDR2 SVGAGI. After removal of 7 bases from V and 5 bases from J, the junction contained 7 bases not matched to a gene. Both TRBC1 and TRBC2 were covered by a beta constant-region primer of two equimolar oligonucleotides. The ligated cDNA underwent four PCR rounds using SP2 and nested alpha and beta constant-region primers. A 12-nucleotide UMI and the SP2 primer were added to the cDNA 3' end by oligonucleotide ligation. One entry per CDR3 protein, called by TCRdb with MiXCR from the UMI-ligation and nested PCR reads. The sample includes 120,000 to 150,000 distinct CDR3 sequences, 15% to 20% seen only once; the top ten take about 0.57%. Regarding this clonotype: Its cognate antigen is unknown.

After the first PCR, alpha and beta chain libraries were processed separately. CD4 T cells were positively selected, then CD8 T cells from the CD4-negative fraction. The chain links TRBV6-5 to TRBJ2-1; 11 nucleotides align to TRBD2. This clonotype originated in a human donor in good health. The source material was naive CD8+ T cells from blood. In DNA, the CDR3 is TGTGCCAGCACCATAGCGGGAGGGCAAGACAATGAGCAGTTCTTC. Amino acid sequence: CASTIAGGQDNEQFF.